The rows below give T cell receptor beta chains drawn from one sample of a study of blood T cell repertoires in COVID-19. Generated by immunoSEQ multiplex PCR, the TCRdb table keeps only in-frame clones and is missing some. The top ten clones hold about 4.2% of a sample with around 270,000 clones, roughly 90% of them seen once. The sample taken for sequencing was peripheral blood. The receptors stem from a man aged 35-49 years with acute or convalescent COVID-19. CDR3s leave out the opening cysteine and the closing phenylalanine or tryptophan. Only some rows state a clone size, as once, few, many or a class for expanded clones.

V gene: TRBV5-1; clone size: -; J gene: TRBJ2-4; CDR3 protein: ASSLLGQGDIQY
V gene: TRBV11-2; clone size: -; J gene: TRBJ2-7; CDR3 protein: ASSSQGYEQY
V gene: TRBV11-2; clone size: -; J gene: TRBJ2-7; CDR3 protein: ASSPFPGQGKKGYYEQY
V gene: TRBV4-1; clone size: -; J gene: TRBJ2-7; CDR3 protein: ASSQPGTYSSYEQY
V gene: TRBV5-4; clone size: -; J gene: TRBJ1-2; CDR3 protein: ASSTNTNYGYT
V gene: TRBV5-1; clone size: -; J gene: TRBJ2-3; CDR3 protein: ASSFGTGLGDTQY
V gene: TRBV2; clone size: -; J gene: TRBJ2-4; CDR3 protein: ASSGGPQDIQY
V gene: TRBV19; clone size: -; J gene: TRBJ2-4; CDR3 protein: ASSLRQIDPAKNIQY
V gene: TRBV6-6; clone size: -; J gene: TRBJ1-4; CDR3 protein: ASSYSRLQTNEKLF
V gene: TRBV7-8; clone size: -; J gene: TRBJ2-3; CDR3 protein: ASSLAPGLASSTDTQY
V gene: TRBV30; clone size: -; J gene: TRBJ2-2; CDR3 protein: AWSRGNLPGELF
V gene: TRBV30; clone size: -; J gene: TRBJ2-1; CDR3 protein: AWRARDRTYNEQF
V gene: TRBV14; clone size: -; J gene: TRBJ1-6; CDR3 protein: ASSQVGTILSPLH
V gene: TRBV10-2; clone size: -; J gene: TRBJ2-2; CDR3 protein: ASRGLNTGELF
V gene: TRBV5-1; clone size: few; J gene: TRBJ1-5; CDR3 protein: ASSPLTGGNQPQH
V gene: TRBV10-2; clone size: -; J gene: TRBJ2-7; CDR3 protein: ASTWGGSGGPQY
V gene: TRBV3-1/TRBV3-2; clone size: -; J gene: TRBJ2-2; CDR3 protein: ASSQGFGISPGELF
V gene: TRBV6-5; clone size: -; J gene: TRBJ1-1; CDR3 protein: ASSYPGTGIAF
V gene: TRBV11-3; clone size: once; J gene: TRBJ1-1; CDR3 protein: ASSREGLNTEAF
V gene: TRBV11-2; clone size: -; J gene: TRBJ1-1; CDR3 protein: ASSPGTRRGEAF
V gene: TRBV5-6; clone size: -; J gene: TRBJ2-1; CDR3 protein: ASSSPRPSTYNEQF
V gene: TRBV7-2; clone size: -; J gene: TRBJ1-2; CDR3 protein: ASSLEGQGTNGYT
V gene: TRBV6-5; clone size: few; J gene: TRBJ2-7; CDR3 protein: ASRRDRAYEQY
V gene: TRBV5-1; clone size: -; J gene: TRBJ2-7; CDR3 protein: ASSRGTSISYEQY
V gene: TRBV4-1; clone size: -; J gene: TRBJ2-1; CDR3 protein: ASSHGTGRHNEQF
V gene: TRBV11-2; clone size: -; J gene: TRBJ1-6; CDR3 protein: ASSLDRIRSPLH
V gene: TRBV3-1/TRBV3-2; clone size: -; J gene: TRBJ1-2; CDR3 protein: ASSRQIDRGYGYT
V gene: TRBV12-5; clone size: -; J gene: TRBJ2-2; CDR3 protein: ASGLVQWRLANTGELF
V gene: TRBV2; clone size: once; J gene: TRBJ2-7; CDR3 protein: ASRGRQAGIGEQY
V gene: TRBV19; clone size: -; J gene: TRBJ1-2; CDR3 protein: ASSSRIFGGYT
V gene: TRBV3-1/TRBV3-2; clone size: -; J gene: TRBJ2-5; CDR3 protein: ASSSTRRQETQY
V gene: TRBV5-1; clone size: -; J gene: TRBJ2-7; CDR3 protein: ASSLEQGLYEQY